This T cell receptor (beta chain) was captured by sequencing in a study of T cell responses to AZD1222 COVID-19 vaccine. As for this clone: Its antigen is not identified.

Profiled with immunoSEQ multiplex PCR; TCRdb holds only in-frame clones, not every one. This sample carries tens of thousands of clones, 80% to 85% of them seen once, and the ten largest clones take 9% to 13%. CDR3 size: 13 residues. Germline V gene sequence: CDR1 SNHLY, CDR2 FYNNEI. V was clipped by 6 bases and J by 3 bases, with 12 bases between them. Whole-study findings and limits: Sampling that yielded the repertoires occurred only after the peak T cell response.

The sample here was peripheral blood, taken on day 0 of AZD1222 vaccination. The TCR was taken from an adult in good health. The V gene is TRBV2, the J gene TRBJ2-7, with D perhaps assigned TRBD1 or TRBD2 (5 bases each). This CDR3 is CASRGDGYYEQYF. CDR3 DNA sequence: TGTGCCAGCAGAGGGGACGGATACTACGAGCAGTACTTC.